One and the same sample provided the 12 T cell receptor beta chains below, sequenced in a study of T cell responses to AZD1222 COVID-19 vaccine. Clones were read by immunoSEQ multiplex PCR, and TCRdb kept only the in-frame ones, dropping some. The data contain approximately 140,000 clones, approximately 90% of them singletons. The source material was peripheral blood, sampled 28 days after the second AZD1222 dose. The receptors were sampled from an adult who received the AZD1222 COVID-19 vaccine.

The gene calls are TRBV19 and TRBJ1-1; a possible D gene is TRBD1 (6 bases). The germline CDR1 and CDR2 sequences are LNHDA and SQIVND (reference sequence). This CDR3 contains 14 residues. V dropped 4 bases and J dropped 0 bases, with 9 bases sitting between them. The CDR3 bases are TGTGCCAGTAGTACAGGGGTGATGAACACTGAAGCTTTCTTT. The encoded protein is CASSTGVMNTEAFF.

The chain joins TRBV10-3 to TRBJ1-2; D may be TRBD1 (5 bases). V was trimmed by 2 bases and J by 5 bases, leaving 9 bases between them. Per the germline V gene, CDR1 is ENHRY and CDR2 is SYGVKD. The CDR3 has 13 amino acids. This chain's CDR3 is CAISEAGTYGYTF. CDR3 DNA: TGTGCCATCAGTGAGGCTGGGACGTATGGCTACACCTTC.

The rearrangement joins TRBV5-1 to TRBJ1-2, with D maybe TRBD1 (5 bases). The CDR3 is made up of 16 amino acids. The germline V and J ends were trimmed by 0 bases and 6 bases, with 18 bases remaining between them. CDR1 is SGHRS and CDR2 is YFSETQ in the germline V gene. Written as DNA, the CDR3 is TGCGCCAGCAGCTTGGCCAGAAGGGGCAGGCTTAATGGCTACACCTTC. Its translation: CASSLARRGRLNGYTF.

The chain couples TRBV19 to TRBJ1-1, with D unresolved. CDR1 is LNHDA and CDR2 is SQIVND in the germline V gene (reference sequence). The V end lost 0 bases, the J end lost 3 bases, and 5 bases lay between the germline ends. The length of the CDR3 is 13 residues. CDR3 nucleotide sequence: TGTGCCAGTAGTATAGAGTTATACACTGAAGCTTTCTTT. This codes for CASSIELYTEAFF.

V gene TRBV7-9 combines with J gene TRBJ1-4, with D unclear. CDR3 length: 16 residues. V was clipped by 0 bases and J by 3 bases, with 11 bases between them. Germline V gives CDR1 SEHNR, CDR2 FQNEAQ (reference sequence). Written as DNA, the CDR3 is TGTGCCAGCAGCTTAGCGGGGTCGGGTTCTAATGAAAAACTGTTTTTT. Its translation: CASSLAGSGSNEKLFF.

This rearrangement joins TRBV6-5 to TRBJ1-1, with a weak D call TRBD1 (5 bases). V lost 2 bases and J 5 bases, leaving 12 bases between the germline ends. Per the germline V gene, CDR1 is MNHEY and CDR2 is SVGAGI. This CDR3 has 14 amino acids. CDR3 nucleotides: TGTGCCAGCAGTTACGGAGGGGCTGAAACTGAAGCTTTCTTT. The encoded protein is CASSYGGAETEAFF.

The rearrangement links TRBV6-2 or TRBV6-3 to TRBJ2-2; D unresolved. The CDR3 runs to 11 residues. Germline CDR1 MNHEY, CDR2 SVGEGT. The V end lost 5 bases, the J end lost 5 bases, and 3 bases lay between the germline ends. The CDR3 DNA is TGTGCCAGCAGTATTACCGGGGAGCTGTTTTTT. Protein product: CASSITGELFF.

V and J are TRBV6-5 and TRBJ1-3, with 10 nucleotides matching TRBD1. V was clipped by 5 bases and J by 4 bases; unmatched bases: 2. Germline values: CDR1 MNHEY, CDR2 SVGAGI. The CDR3 is made up of 14 amino acids. In nucleotides, the CDR3 is TGTGCCAGCAGTCAGACAGGGGGCGGAAACACCATATATTTT. As protein: CASSQTGGGNTIYF.

This chain joins TRBV28 and TRBJ1-5; D remains unclear. The CDR3 spans 14 residues. Germline loops: CDR1 MDHEN, CDR2 SYDVKM. With 6 bases removed from V and 0 bases from J, the gap between germline ends came to 9 bases. DNA for the CDR3: TGTGCCAGCAGCCGACCGGTTAGCAATCAGCCCCAGCATTTT. It specifies CASSRPVSNQPQHF.

The V and J genes are TRBV10-3 and TRBJ1-4; 12 positions match TRBD1. The CDR3 runs 16 residues. Trimming cost V 0 bases and J 8 bases; bases outside gene matches: 4. From germline, CDR1 is ENHRY and CDR2 SYGVKD. The CDR3 reads CAISESKGTGGEKLFF. The CDR3 nucleotides read TGTGCCATCAGTGAGTCAAAGGGGACAGGGGGCGAAAAACTGTTTTTT.

The chain recombines TRBV28 with TRBJ1-4; D perhaps matches TRBD1 (5 bases). The length of the CDR3 is 17 residues. Between the trimmed V and J ends, which lost 3 bases and 4 bases, there was a span of 18 bases. CDR1 is MDHEN, CDR2 SYDVKM, per germline. CDR3 loop: CASSFQGKRSNNEKLFF. The CDR3 DNA sequence: TGTGCCAGCAGTTTTCAGGGAAAGAGGAGCAATAATGAAAAACTGTTTTTT. The whole variable domain, filled in from reference TRBV28 and TRBJ1-4, reads DVKVTQSSRYLVKRTGEKVFLECVQDMDHENMFWYRQDPGLGLRLIYFSYDVKMKEKGDIPEGYSVSREKKERFSLILESASTNQTSMYLCASSFQGKRSNNEKLFFGSGTQLSVL.

V usage is TRBV9 and J usage is TRBJ1-6; D unclear. CDR3 length: 13 residues. The V gene lost 0 bases and the J gene lost 7 bases, with 5 bases spanning the gap. Germline CDR1 is SGDLS and CDR2 is YYNGEE. Here the CDR3 DNA reads TGTGCCAGCAGCGTAGACGGGAATTCACCCCTCCACTTT. The encoded protein is CASSVDGNSPLHF.